One and the same sample provided the 20 T cell receptor beta chains below, sequenced in a study of T cell responses to AZD1222 COVID-19 vaccine. Sequencing was performed with immunoSEQ multiplex PCR; in TCRdb, only in-frame clones are kept and a portion is missing. The data contain 140,000 to 150,000 clones, approximately 94% of them singletons. This specimen consisted of peripheral blood, obtained on day 0 of AZD1222 vaccination. The receptor set was obtained from an adult in good health.

The chain links TRBV15 to TRBJ1-3; TRBD1 matches 8 bases. CDR1 is LNHNV and CDR2 is YYDKDF in the germline V gene (reference sequence). The CDR3 runs to 15 residues. V was pared by 3 bases and J by 3 bases, with 4 bases of the junction left unmatched. Here the CDR3 DNA reads TGTGCCACCAGCAGCGACAGGGGTCATGGAAACACCATATATTTT. Protein sequence: CATSSDRGHGNTIYF.

The chain links TRBV3-1 (or the pseudogene TRBV3-2) to TRBJ2-1, with TRBD2 matching 8 bases. The CDR3 extends over 14 amino acids. Germline V gene lookup returns CDR1 LGHDT and CDR2 YNNKEL (reference sequence). V was clipped by 4 bases and J by 4 bases; unmatched bases: 3. The CDR3 is CASSLAGWYNEQFF. The DNA for the CDR3 is TGTGCCAGCAGCCTAGCGGGGTGGTACAATGAGCAGTTCTTC.

Written as DNA, the CDR3 is TGCGCCAGCAGCCAAGAACAGGGTATAGCTTGGGACAGAGGGGATACGCAGTATTTT. Translation gives CASSQEQGIAWDRGDTQYF. The chain recombines TRBV4-1 with TRBJ2-3; the match to TRBD1 covers 7 bases. The CDR3 loop spans 19 amino acids. The V gene end was trimmed by 0 bases and the J gene end by 6 bases; junction bases not matched to a gene: 18. Germline lookup yields CDR1 MGHRA and CDR2 YSYEKL.

This chain joins TRBV7-9 and TRBJ2-1, with TRBD2 as a possible D gene (6 bases). This CDR3 contains 16 residues. CDR1 is SEHNR, CDR2 FQNEAQ, per germline (reference sequence). V was clipped by 5 bases and J by 1 base, with 15 bases between them. The DNA of the CDR3 is TGTGCCAGCAGCCCCTTTAGCGGATCTTCCTACAATGAGCAGTTCTTC. It specifies CASSPFSGSSYNEQFF. Full variable domain (outside the CDR3, taken from reference TRBV7-9 and TRBJ2-1): DTGVSQNPRHKITKRGQNVTFRCDPISEHNRLYWYRQTLGQGPEFLTYFQNEAQLEKSRLLSDRFSAERPKGSFSTLEIQRTEQGDSAMYLCASSPFSGSSYNEQFFGPGTRLTVL.

This chain uses TRBV7-3 with TRBJ1-4; the D is unclear. The CDR3 length is 14 residues. CDR1 and CDR2 (germline): SGHTA, FQGTGA. With 2 bases removed from V and 7 bases from J, the gap between germline ends came to 11 bases. The DNA for the CDR3 is TGTGCCAGCAGCTTATTCGGCCCACCTGAAAAACTGTTTTTT. The encoded protein is CASSLFGPPEKLFF.

The gene calls are TRBV3-1 (or the pseudogene TRBV3-2) and TRBJ2-5; D may be TRBD1 (6 bases). This CDR3 is built from 14 residues. Per the germline V gene, CDR1 is LGHDT and CDR2 is YNNKEL (reference sequence). V was shortened by 5 bases and J by 2 bases, with 12 bases between the two germline ends. The CDR3 loop is CASSSGQFQETQYF. The CDR3 bases are TGTGCCAGCAGCTCAGGACAGTTTCAAGAGACCCAGTACTTC.

The rearrangement uses TRBV28 and TRBJ1-5; D gene uncertain. The CDR3 has 17 amino acids. CDR1 is MDHEN and CDR2 is SYDVKM in the germline V gene. Trimming removed 1 base at V and 5 bases at J, with 18 bases between. The CDR3 sequence is CASSLSPQKALDQPQHF. CDR3 nucleotide sequence: TGTGCCAGCAGTTTATCGCCCCAAAAAGCTCTAGATCAGCCCCAGCATTTT.

This clone was counted a single time. CDR3 loop: CASSETTSWQPQHF. For the CDR3, the DNA is TGTGCCAGCAGCGAGACAACGTCGTGGCAGCCCCAGCATTTT. This chain joins TRBV6-5 and TRBJ1-5; D ambiguous. Germline V gene sequence: CDR1 MNHEY, CDR2 SVGAGI. The CDR3 length is 14 residues. Between the trimmed V and J ends, which lost 6 bases and 7 bases, there was a span of 16 bases.

CDR3: CASSFRRAIVAEAFF. In DNA form, the CDR3 reads TGTGCCAGCAGTTTCCGCAGGGCGATAGTCGCTGAAGCTTTCTTT. V and J are TRBV27 and TRBJ1-1, with D possibly matching TRBD1 (5 bases). This CDR3 has 15 residues. V dropped 3 bases and J dropped 6 bases, with 17 bases sitting between them. Germline-derived CDR1 and CDR2 are MNHEY and SMNVEV (reference sequence).

This rearrangement joins TRBV5-1 to TRBJ1-6; D remains ambiguous. CDR1 SGHRS and CDR2 YFSETQ come from the germline V gene. The CDR3 covers 13 residues. Trimming removed 7 bases at V and 7 bases at J, with 12 bases between. The CDR3 here is CASAIEENSPLHF. In DNA form, the CDR3 reads TGCGCCAGCGCGATCGAGGAAAATTCACCCCTCCACTTT.

The gene calls are TRBV6-1 and TRBJ2-3, with 7 bases lining up with TRBD2. The CDR3 is 16 amino acids. Germline V gene sequence: CDR1 MNHNS, CDR2 SASEGT. After removal of 1 base from V and 2 bases from J, the junction contained 6 bases not matched to a gene. For the CDR3, the DNA is TGTGCCAGCAGTGAAGTTGGCGGGAGCACCACAGATACGCAGTATTTT. It is translated as CASSEVGGSTTDTQYF.

The chain carries TRBV2 and TRBJ2-5, with 12 bases matching TRBD2. Germline CDR1 is SNHLY and CDR2 is FYNNEI. The CDR3 is made up of 15 amino acids. V lost 7 bases and J lost 4; bases outside the gene matches: 7. CDR3: CASTSGGATGETQYF. CDR3 bases: TGTGCCAGCACTAGCGGGGGGGCGACGGGAGAGACCCAGTACTTC.

V and J are TRBV30 and TRBJ2-5; D uncertain. Germline V gene sequence: CDR1 GTSNPN, CDR2 SVGIG (reference sequence). CDR3 length: 14 residues. V lost 8 bases and J lost 3, with 19 bases in between. CDR3 sequence: CASTSDGTEETQYF. Here the CDR3 DNA reads TGTGCCAGCACTTCGGACGGCACCGAAGAGACCCAGTACTTC.

The chain links TRBV14 to TRBJ2-7; maybe TRBD1 (5 bases). CDR3 length: 13 amino acids. Trimming removed 3 bases from V and 3 bases from J, with 9 bases in between. The germline gives CDR1 SGHDN, CDR2 FVKESK. CDR3 protein: CASSQLGVYEQYF. CDR3 nucleotide sequence: TGTGCCAGCAGCCAGCTAGGGGTCTACGAGCAGTACTTC.

The chain uses TRBV10-3 and TRBJ2-3, with 8 bases that match TRBD2. Germline loops: CDR1 ENHRY, CDR2 SYGVKD. This CDR3 is built from 12 residues. Trimming at V came to 6 bases and at J to 8 bases, leaving 4 bases not matched to a gene. Here the CDR3 reads CAIREAGGTQYF. CDR3 in DNA: TGTGCCATCAGAGAGGCGGGAGGTACGCAGTATTTT.

The CDR3 loop reads CASSYTDSNEQFF. In nucleotides, the CDR3 is TGTGCCAGCAGTTACACGGACAGCAATGAGCAGTTCTTC. The rearrangement uses TRBV6-2 or TRBV6-3 and TRBJ2-1; D is perhaps TRBD1 (6 bases). V was clipped by 2 bases and J by 6 bases, with 8 bases between them. The CDR3 extends over 13 amino acids. Germline assignment: CDR1 MNHEY and CDR2 SVGEGT.

This chain joins TRBV18 and TRBJ2-5, with 7 positions matching TRBD1. The J call could be wrong; TRBJ2-7 is a better fit for the DNA end. CDR1 and CDR2 from the germline V gene are KGHSH and LQKENI. This CDR3 contains 16 residues. This CDR3 is CASSPPDGDSIYEQYF. DNA of the CDR3: TGTGCCAGCTCACCACCGGATGGGGACAGTATCTACGAGCAGTACTTC.

The chain carries TRBV19 and TRBJ1-1; unclear D gene. Trimming cost V 1 base and J 8 bases, with 8 bases left between them. The CDR3 length is 12 residues. Germline loops: CDR1 LNHDA, CDR2 SQIVND (reference sequence). CDR3 coding DNA: TGTGCCAGTAGTATAGGAGGAGGGGAAGCTTTCTTT. It codes for CASSIGGGEAFF.

The rearrangement uses TRBV6-2 or TRBV6-3 and TRBJ2-6, with 12 positions matching TRBD1. Per the germline V gene, CDR1 is MNHEY and CDR2 is SVGEGT. The ends lost 6 bases at V and 3 bases at J; junction bases unmatched: 15. This CDR3 has 20 amino acids. The CDR3 DNA is TGTGCCAGCAGATACCTCACCCGGGACAGGGGGCAAAGTGGGGCCAACGTCCTGACTTTC. Its protein product is CASRYLTRDRGQSGANVLTF.

This chain connects TRBV28 to TRBJ1-3; TRBD1 is a possible D gene (5 bases). V was pared by 5 bases and J by 0 bases, with 8 bases between. Looked up from germline, CDR1 is MDHEN and CDR2 is SYDVKM. The CDR3 is made up of 14 amino acids. The CDR3 nucleotides are TGTGCCAGCAGTGGGGCCGGCTCTGGAAACACCATATATTTT. Protein sequence: CASSGAGSGNTIYF.